This TCR beta chain originates from a study of T cells in Graves' hyperthyroidism and ophthalmopathy. Study information: Peripheral blood was drawn at first diagnosis, prior to all treatment.

Stability of Graves' hyperthyroidism was defined as absent ophthalmopathy progression within 18 months. Researchers barred patients who had uncontrolled infection, other autoimmune disease, pregnancy or lactation. This clonotype was detected many times. What it binds is not known. Unmatched junction bases numbered 13, after V lost 5 bases and J lost 9 bases. In germline, CDR1 is SGHTA, CDR2 FQGTGA. CDR3 length equals 15 residues. Study outcomes and limitations: Among thyroid clonotypes expanded above 0.001, most also appeared in blood.

RNA transcripts provided the source from which TCR beta CDR3 regions were amplified. HTBI primers were employed in a first-round RT-PCR of the TCR CDR3. TCRdb passed the multiplex PCR reads through MiXCR, listing each CDR3 protein once. The sample has about 350,000 distinct CDR3 sequences; around 13% are singletons. Sequencing was carried out using blood. The chain uses TRBV7-3 and TRBJ2-1; 7 bases align to TRBD2. The receptor was isolated from a woman aged 25 to 45 with Graves' hyperthyroidism. CDR3 loop: CASSVLGGPVGEQFF. CDR3 in DNA: TGTGCCAGCAGCGTACTGGGAGGGCCCGTGGGTGAGCAGTTCTTC.